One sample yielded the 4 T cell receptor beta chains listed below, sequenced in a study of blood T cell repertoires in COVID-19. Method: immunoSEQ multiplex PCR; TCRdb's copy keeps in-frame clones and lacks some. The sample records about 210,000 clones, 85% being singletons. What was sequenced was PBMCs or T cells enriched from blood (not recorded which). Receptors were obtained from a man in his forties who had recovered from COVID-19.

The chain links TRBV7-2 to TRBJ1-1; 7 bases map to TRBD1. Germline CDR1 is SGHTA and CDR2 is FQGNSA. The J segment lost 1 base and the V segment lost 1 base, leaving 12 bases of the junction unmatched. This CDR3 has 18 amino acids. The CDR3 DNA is TGTGCCAGCAGCTTAGTATGGACAGGCCTTCCTAGGAACACTGAAGCTTTCTTT. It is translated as CASSLVWTGLPRNTEAFF.

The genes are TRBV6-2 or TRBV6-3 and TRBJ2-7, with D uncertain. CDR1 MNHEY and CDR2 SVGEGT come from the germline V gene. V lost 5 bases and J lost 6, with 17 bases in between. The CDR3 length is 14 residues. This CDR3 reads CASSPLEVSGEQYF. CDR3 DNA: TGTGCCAGCAGTCCACTCGAGGTATCGGGCGAGCAGTACTTC.

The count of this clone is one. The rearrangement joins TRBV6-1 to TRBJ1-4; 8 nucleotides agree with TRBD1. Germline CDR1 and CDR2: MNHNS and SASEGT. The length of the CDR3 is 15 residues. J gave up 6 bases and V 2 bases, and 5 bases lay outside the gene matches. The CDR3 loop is CASSESGTGYEKLFF. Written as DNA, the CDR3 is TGTGCCAGCAGTGAAAGCGGGACAGGTTATGAAAAACTGTTTTTT.

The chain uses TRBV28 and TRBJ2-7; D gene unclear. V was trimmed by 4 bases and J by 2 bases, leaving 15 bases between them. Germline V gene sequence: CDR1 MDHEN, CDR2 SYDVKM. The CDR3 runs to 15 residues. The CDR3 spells CASSSTYALTYEQYF. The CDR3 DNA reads TGTGCCAGCAGTTCTACTTATGCCTTGACCTACGAGCAGTACTTC. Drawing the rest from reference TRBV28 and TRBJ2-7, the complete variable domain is DVKVTQSSRYLVKRTGEKVFLECVQDMDHENMFWYRQDPGLGLRLIYFSYDVKMKEKGDIPEGYSVSREKKERFSLILESASTNQTSMYLCASSSTYALTYEQYFGPGTRLTVT.